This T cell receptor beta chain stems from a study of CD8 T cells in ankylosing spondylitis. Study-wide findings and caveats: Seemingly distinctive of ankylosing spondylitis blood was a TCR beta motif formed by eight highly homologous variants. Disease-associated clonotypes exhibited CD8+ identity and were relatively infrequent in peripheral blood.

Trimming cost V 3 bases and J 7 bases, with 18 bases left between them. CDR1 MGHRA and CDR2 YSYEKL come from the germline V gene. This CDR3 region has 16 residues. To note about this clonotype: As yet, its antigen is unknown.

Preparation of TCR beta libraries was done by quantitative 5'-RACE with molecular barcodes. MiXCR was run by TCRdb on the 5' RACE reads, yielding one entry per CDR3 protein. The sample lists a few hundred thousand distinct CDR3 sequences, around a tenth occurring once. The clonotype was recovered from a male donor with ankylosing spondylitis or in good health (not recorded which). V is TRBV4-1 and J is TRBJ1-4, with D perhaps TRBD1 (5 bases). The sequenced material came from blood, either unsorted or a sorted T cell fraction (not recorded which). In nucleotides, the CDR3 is TGCGCCAGCAGCCAGGATTCGGGACGGGGCGGTGAAAAACTGTTTTTT. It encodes CASSQDSGRGGEKLFF.